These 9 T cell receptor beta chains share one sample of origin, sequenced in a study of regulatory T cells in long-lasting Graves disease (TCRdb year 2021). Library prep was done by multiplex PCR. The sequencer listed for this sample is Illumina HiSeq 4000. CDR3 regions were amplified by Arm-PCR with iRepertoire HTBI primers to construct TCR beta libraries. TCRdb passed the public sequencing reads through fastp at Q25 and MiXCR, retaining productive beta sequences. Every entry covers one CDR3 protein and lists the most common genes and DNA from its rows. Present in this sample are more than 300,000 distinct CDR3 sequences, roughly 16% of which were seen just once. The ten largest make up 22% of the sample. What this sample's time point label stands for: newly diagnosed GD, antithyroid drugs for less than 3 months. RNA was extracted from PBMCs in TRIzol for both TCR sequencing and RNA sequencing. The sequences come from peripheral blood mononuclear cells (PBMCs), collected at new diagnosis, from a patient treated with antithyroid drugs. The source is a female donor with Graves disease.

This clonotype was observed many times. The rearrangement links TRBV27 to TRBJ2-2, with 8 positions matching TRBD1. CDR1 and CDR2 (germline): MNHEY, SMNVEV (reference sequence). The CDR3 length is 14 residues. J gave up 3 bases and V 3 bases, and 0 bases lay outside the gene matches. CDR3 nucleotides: TGTGCCAGCAGTTTCAGGGGGCACACCGGGGAGCTGTTTTTT. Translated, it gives CASSFRGHTGELFF.

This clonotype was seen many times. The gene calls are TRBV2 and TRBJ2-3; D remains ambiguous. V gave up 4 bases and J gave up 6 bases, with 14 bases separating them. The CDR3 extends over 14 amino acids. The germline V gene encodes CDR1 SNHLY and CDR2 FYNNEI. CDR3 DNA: TGTGCCAGCAGTGTCTTCCTGGTCGGGGATACGCAGTATTTT. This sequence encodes CASSVFLVGDTQYF. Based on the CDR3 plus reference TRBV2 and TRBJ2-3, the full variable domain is EPEVTQTPSHQVTQMGQEVILRCVPISNHLYFYWYRQILGQKVEFLVSFYNNEISEKSEIFDDQFSVERPDGSNFTLKIRSTKLEDSAMYFCASSVFLVGDTQYFGPGTRLTVL.

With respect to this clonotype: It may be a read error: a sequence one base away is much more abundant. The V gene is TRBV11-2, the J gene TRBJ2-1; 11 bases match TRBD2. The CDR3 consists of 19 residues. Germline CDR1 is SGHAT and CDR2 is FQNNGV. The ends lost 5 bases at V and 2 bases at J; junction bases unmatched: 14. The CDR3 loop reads CASSAGRSRLAGPYNEQFF. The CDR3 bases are TGTGCCAGCAGCGCAGGACGGTCCAGACTAGCGGGACCCTACAATGAGCAGTTCTTC. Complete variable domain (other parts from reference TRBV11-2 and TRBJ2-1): EAGVAQSPRYKIIEKRQSVAFWCNPISGHATLYWYQQILGQGPKLLIQFQNNGVVDDSQLPKDRFSAERLKGVDSTLKIQPAKLEDSAVYLCASSAGRSRLAGPYNEQFFGPGTRLTVL.

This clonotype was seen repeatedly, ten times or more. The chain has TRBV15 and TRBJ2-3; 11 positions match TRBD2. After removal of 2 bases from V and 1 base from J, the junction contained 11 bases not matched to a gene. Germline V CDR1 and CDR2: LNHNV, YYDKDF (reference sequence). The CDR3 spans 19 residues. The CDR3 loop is CATSRWGLAEYSGTDTQYF. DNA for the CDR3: TGTGCCACCAGCAGATGGGGACTAGCGGAATACTCTGGCACAGATACGCAGTATTTT. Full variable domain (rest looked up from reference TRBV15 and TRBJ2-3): DAMVIQNPRYQVTQFGKPVTLSCSQTLNHNVMYWYQQKSSQAPKLLFHYYDKDFNNEADTPDNFQSRRPNTSFCFLDIRSPGLGDTAMYLCATSRWGLAEYSGTDTQYFGPGTRLTVL.

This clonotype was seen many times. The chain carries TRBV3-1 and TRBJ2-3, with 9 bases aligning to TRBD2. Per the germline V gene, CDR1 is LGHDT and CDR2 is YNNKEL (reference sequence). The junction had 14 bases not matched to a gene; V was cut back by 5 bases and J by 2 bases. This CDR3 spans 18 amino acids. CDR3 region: CASSLGLRTSAVTDTQYF. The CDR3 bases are TGTGCCAGCAGCTTAGGATTGAGGACTAGCGCTGTCACAGATACGCAGTATTTT.

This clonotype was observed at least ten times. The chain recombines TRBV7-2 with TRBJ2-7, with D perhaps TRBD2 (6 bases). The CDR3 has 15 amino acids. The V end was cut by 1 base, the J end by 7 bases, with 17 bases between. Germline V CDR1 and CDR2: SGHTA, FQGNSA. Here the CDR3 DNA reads TGTGCCAGCAGCTTAGTTTCTACGACTGGGGGGGAGCAGTACTTC. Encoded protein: CASSLVSTTGGEQYF.

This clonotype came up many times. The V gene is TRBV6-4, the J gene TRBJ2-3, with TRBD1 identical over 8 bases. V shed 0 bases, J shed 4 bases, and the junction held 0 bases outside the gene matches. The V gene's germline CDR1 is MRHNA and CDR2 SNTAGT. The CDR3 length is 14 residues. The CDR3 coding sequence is TGTGCCAGCAGTGACTCACAGGGGGCAGATACGCAGTATTTT. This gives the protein CASSDSQGADTQYF.

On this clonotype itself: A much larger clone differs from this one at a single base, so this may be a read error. The CDR3 is CASSHRDRGGDTRYF. The CDR3 nucleotides read TGTGCCAGCAGCCACCGGGACAGGGGAGGAGATACGCGGTATTTT. The V and J genes are TRBV13 and TRBJ2-3; 10 nucleotides match TRBD1. From germline, CDR1 is PRHDT and CDR2 FYEKMQ (reference sequence). This CDR3 region has 15 residues. Looking up the rest from reference TRBV13 and TRBJ2-3 gives the full variable domain: AAGVIQSPRHLIKEKRETATLKCYPIPRHDTVYWYQQGPGQDPQFLISFYEKMQSDKGSIPDRFSAQQFSDYHSELNMSSLELGDSALYFCASSHRDRGGDTRYFGPGTRLTVL.

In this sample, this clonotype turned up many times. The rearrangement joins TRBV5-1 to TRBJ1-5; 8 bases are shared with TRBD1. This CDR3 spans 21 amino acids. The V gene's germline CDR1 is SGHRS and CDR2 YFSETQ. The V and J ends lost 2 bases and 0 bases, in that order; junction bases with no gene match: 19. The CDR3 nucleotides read TGCGCCAGCAGCTTTTCGCCCCTGGGACAGGACCCACGTAATAGCAATCAGCCCCAGCATTTT. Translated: CASSFSPLGQDPRNSNQPQHF.